A selection of T cell receptor beta chains follows, all from one sample in a study of beta chain features in type 1 diabetes. Profiled with immunoSEQ multiplex PCR; TCRdb holds only in-frame clones, not every one. The sample has around 300,000 clones, about 15% seen once; the top ten hold approximately 0.015%. The specimen sequenced was naive CD4+ T cells from blood. These receptors all come from a man aged 18 to 30 with type 1 diabetes. Both conserved end residues are part of each CDR3. D genes are given only for firm matches. Expanded clones get a size class; other rows say once, few or many, or leave the size out.

>few|TRBD1|TRBJ1-5|TRBV29-1
TGCAGCGTTCAACAGGGGAGCAATCAGCCCCAGCATTTT
CSVQQGSNQPQHF
>-|-|TRBJ2-3|TRBV7-2
TGTGCCAGCAGCTTGGCGGGGGCCCTGGCAGATACGCAGTATTTT
CASSLAGALADTQYF
>few|-|TRBJ2-1|TRBV5-1
TGCGCCAGCAACCGGGTGGGGGGAGCCCCCTACAATGAGCAGTTCTTC
CASNRVGGAPYNEQFF
>-|-|TRBJ2-5|TRBV9
TGTGCCAGCAGCGTAGGTGGTTCGCGGGAGACCCAGTACTTC
CASSVGGSRETQYF
>-|TRBD1|TRBJ1-1|TRBV29-1
TGCAGCGTTGGAGACAGGGGGCTCACTGAAGCTTTCTTT
CSVGDRGLTEAFF
>-|-|TRBJ2-1|TRBV5-1
TGCGCCAGCAGCTCATCCCCCTTGGGACTCTCCTACAATGAGCAGTTCTTC
CASSSSPLGLSYNEQFF
>few|-|TRBJ1-5|TRBV30
TGTGCCTGGAGTATGATGACTGGCAATCAGCCCCAGCATTTT
CAWSMMTGNQPQHF
>-|-|TRBJ2-7|TRBV28
TGTGCCAGCAACAACAGGGTTGGTTGGCACGAGCAGTACTTC
CASNNRVGWHEQYF
>few|TRBD1|TRBJ1-1|TRBV2
TGTGCCAGCAGCGGTGACAGGGAGACTGAAGCTTTCTTT
CASSGDRETEAFF
>-|TRBD1|TRBJ1-5|TRBV30
TGTGCCTGGAGTGTACCCCAGGGGGCTGGGAAGCCCCAGCATTTT
CAWSVPQGAGKPQHF
>-|-|TRBJ1-2|TRBV29-1
TGCAGCGTAGCTGGGAGGTTGCAGGTAGACAACTATGGCTACACCTTC
CSVAGRLQVDNYGYTF
>few|-|TRBJ2-7|TRBV28
TGTGCCAGCAGTCCTGAGCCGACCTACGAGCAGTACTTC
CASSPEPTYEQYF
>few|-|TRBJ2-7|TRBV6-5
TGTGCCAGCAGTTACTCGGCAGGTGTCCACGAGCAGTACTTC
CASSYSAGVHEQYF
>-|-|TRBJ2-1|TRBV30
TGTGCCTGGGGACCACCTAGGGGGGGGCCGAGGAATGAGCAGTTCTTC
CAWGPPRGGPRNEQFF
>-|TRBD2|TRBJ2-6|TRBV13
TGTGCCAGCAGCGCGACTAGCGGCTACTCTGGGGCCAACGTCCTGACTTTC
CASSATSGYSGANVLTF